These 8 T cell receptor beta chains were sequenced from one sample in a study of T cell responses to AZD1222 COVID-19 vaccine. This table comes from immunoSEQ multiplex PCR, and its TCRdb copy is limited to in-frame clones, with some not included. This table has around 100,000 clones, more than 75% appearing once. The specimen was peripheral blood, collected on day 0 of AZD1222 vaccination. The source is an adult in good health.

The chain is built from TRBV15 and TRBJ1-2; D perhaps matches TRBD1 (5 bases). CDR3 length: 14 amino acids. Germline lookup yields CDR1 LNHNV and CDR2 YYDKDF (reference sequence). V was shortened by 3 bases and J by 4 bases, with 12 bases between the two germline ends. In DNA, the CDR3 is TGTGCCACCAGCAGGGGAGGTCAGGGCTATGGCTACACCTTC. This codes for CATSRGGQGYGYTF.

The chain has TRBV9 and TRBJ2-5; 10 nucleotides agree with TRBD2. Germline CDR1 and CDR2: SGDLS and YYNGEE. J gave up 5 bases and V 0 bases, and 10 bases lay outside the gene matches. The CDR3 is made up of 17 amino acids. Written as DNA, the CDR3 is TGTGCCAGCAGCGTAGGTCTAGCGGGGGACTCCCAGGAGACCCAGTACTTC. This codes for CASSVGLAGDSQETQYF.

Worth noting for this clone: Sequence at one end of the junction differs from germline and may be a read error. The genes are TRBV10-3 and TRBJ2-5; D assignment may be TRBD1 or TRBD2 (5 bases each). The CDR3 sequence is 15 residues long. Germline V gene sequence: CDR1 ENHRY, CDR2 SYGVKD. CDR3 DNA sequence: TGTGCCATCAGTGAGGAGGGGCGGATGCAAGCGACCCAGTACTTC. Encoded protein: CAISEEGRMQATQYF.

V is TRBV3-1 (or the pseudogene TRBV3-2) and J is TRBJ2-2; D call uncertain. Trimming shortened V by 5 bases and J by 5 bases, and 9 bases separated the two germline ends. Germline assignment: CDR1 LGHDT and CDR2 YNNKEL (reference sequence). The CDR3 has 13 residues. The CDR3: CASSAVRTGELFF. CDR3 in DNA: TGTGCCAGCAGCGCGGTTCGGACCGGGGAGCTGTTTTTT.

The chain recombines TRBV7-2 with TRBJ1-2, with D uncertain. Germline V gene lookup returns CDR1 SGHTA and CDR2 FQGNSA. The ends were cut back, 5 bases at V and 8 bases at J, with 15 bases in the middle. The CDR3 loop spans 13 amino acids. The CDR3 nucleotides read TGTGCCAGCAGCCTTTTTCCAGGTTTGGGCTACACCTTC. It translates to CASSLFPGLGYTF.

The chain employs TRBV18 and TRBJ1-2; TRBD1 is a possible D gene (5 bases). The V end lost 3 bases, the J end lost 2 bases, and 7 bases lay between the germline ends. Germline V gene lookup returns CDR1 KGHSH and CDR2 LQKENI. The CDR3 runs 13 residues. The CDR3 reads CASSPGGNYGYTF. CDR3 coding DNA: TGTGCCAGCTCACCCGGGGGGAACTATGGCTACACCTTC. The whole variable domain, remainder taken from reference TRBV18 and TRBJ1-2, is NAGVMQNPRHLVRRRGQEARLRCSPMKGHSHVYWYRQLPEEGLKFMVYLQKENIIDESGMPKERFSAEFPKEGPSILRIQQVVRGDSAAYFCASSPGGNYGYTFGSGTRLTVV.

V usage is TRBV7-2 and J usage is TRBJ1-2; no reliable D call. There are 12 residues in the CDR3. The germline V and J ends were trimmed by 5 bases and 2 bases, with 6 bases remaining between them. Germline V gene lookup returns CDR1 SGHTA and CDR2 FQGNSA. CDR3 nucleotide sequence: TGTGCCAGCAGCCAGAGAAACTATGGCTACACCTTC. This encodes CASSQRNYGYTF. Filled out from reference TRBV7-2 and TRBJ1-2, the complete variable domain reads GAGVSQSPSNKVTEKGKDVELRCDPISGHTALYWYRQSLGQGLEFLIYFQGNSAPDKSGLPSDRFSAERTGGSVSTLTIQRTQQEDSAVYLCASSQRNYGYTFGSGTRLTVV.

V and J are TRBV5-6 and TRBJ1-2; D remains unclear. The CDR3 is made up of 14 amino acids. CDR1 is SGHDT and CDR2 is YYEEEE in the germline V gene. Trimming removed 2 bases from V and 2 bases from J, with 10 bases in between. The CDR3 bases are TGTGCCAGCAGCTTTAATCGCGGGAACTATGGCTACACCTTC. It yields the protein CASSFNRGNYGYTF.